This T cell receptor (beta chain) was retrieved from a study of cytomegalovirus exposure and HLA in healthy donors. The length of the CDR3 is 15 residues. Germline V gene sequence: CDR1 SGDLS, CDR2 YYNGEE. V shed 3 bases, J shed 3 bases, and the junction held 3 bases outside the gene matches. Findings of the study overall: Three of the chains that were CMV-associated were confirmed in vitro to be specific for CMV antigens. Later examination showed HLA-associated TCR beta chains had greater clonal expansion than equally common others. Later on, an analysis tied approximately 17,000 TCR beta sequences to HLA alleles at 0.05 false discovery rate.

Turning to this clone: What it recognizes is unknown.

PCR was performed using 60 Vbeta and 13 Jbeta primers. Authors' processing steps: Counted up in a later analysis, unique TCR beta chains came to about 83 million, with around 10 million shared. Some clones are missing from TCRdb's copy, which holds only in-frame ones; the method was immunoSEQ multiplex PCR. V and J calls and clone size follow that table, whereas D and trimming were derived from the DNA. The table lists under 95,000 clones. The TCR originated in a female donor in good health and CMV-seropositive. The chain has TRBV9 and TRBJ2-5; 12 nucleotides align to TRBD2. Sequences were obtained from PBMCs. The CDR3 reads CASSASSGREETQYF. In nucleotides, the CDR3 is TGTGCCAGCAGCGCATCTAGCGGGAGGGAAGAGACCCAGTACTTC. Based on the CDR3 plus reference TRBV9 and TRBJ2-5, the full variable domain is DSGVTQTPKHLITATGQRVTLRCSPRSGDLSVYWYQQSLDQGLQFLIQYYNGEERAKGNILERFSAQQFPDLHSELNLSSLELGDSALYFCASSASSGREETQYFGPGTRLLVL.